A selection of T cell receptor beta chains follows, all from one sample in a study of blood T cell repertoires in COVID-19. Libraries were prepared by immunoSEQ multiplex PCR; TCRdb keeps only in-frame clonotypes and omits some of them. Altogether approximately 200,000 clones are present, roughly 89% being singletons, with the ten largest covering around 2%. The sample comprised PBMCs or T cells enriched from blood (not recorded which). The receptors were sampled from a woman aged 40-49 years with acute COVID-19. Each CDR3 is given with its conserved first and last residue. D genes are given only for firm matches. Clone size, where shown, is once, few, many, or a class for clones that have expanded.

TGTGCCAGCAGCCCGGGGGGGGCCGGGCAGACCTACGAGCAGTACTTC | CASSPGGAGQTYEQYF | TRBJ2-7 | once | TRBD2 | TRBV7-2
TGTGCCAGCAGCTTAGATTTCAGGGGTACGGGTGAGACCCAGTACTTC | CASSLDFRGTGETQYF | TRBJ2-5 | - | - | TRBV7-2
TGTGCCAGCAGTGAATATAGCAGGGGGCTAGGTAACACTGAAGCTTTCTTT | CASSEYSRGLGNTEAFF | TRBJ1-1 | - | TRBD1 | TRBV25-1
TGTGCCTCCTCTCCCATCACAGGGAACACTGAAGCTTTCTTT | CASSPITGNTEAFF | TRBJ1-1 | few | - | TRBV19
TGTGCCAGCAGCCCCCCGGGAGTAGGCAGGGGGCAAGTTGGCTACACCTTC | CASSPPGVGRGQVGYTF | TRBJ1-2 | once | TRBD1 | TRBV4-2
TGTGCCTGGAGCTACAGGGGTCTAGGTGAAGCTTTCTTT | CAWSYRGLGEAFF | TRBJ1-1 | - | TRBD1 | TRBV30
TGCGCCAGCGGGAAATGGACTAGCGGGAGTGGGTCTTACAATGAGCAGTTCTTC | CASGKWTSGSGSYNEQFF | TRBJ2-1 | - | TRBD2 | TRBV5-1
TGCGCCAGCGGTAGGGCTAGCGGGGACCTCAATGAGCAGTTCTTC | CASGRASGDLNEQFF | TRBJ2-1 | - | TRBD2 | TRBV4-1
TGCGCCAGCAGTGAATCCGGGGGTCGGGAAGGGACCCAGTACTTC | CASSESGGREGTQYF | TRBJ2-5 | - | - | TRBV10-1
TGTGCCAGCAGCCAAGGAGGGGCAGGGGGGTATAATTCACCCCTCCACTTT | CASSQGGAGGYNSPLHF | TRBJ1-6 | - | TRBD1 | TRBV3-1/TRBV3-2
TGTGCCAGCAGTGAATGGGGGGGTACTGAAGCTTTCTTT | CASSEWGGTEAFF | TRBJ1-1 | - | - | TRBV6-1
TGTGCCAGCAGGTTGACAGGACAAGAGACCCAGTACTTC | CASRLTGQETQYF | TRBJ2-5 | - | - | TRBV6-5
TGTGCCAGCAGCCAAGAACCCGGGGTCGGTCAGCCCCAGCATTTT | CASSQEPGVGQPQHF | TRBJ1-5 | - | - | TRBV3-1/TRBV3-2
TGTGCCAGCAGCTTGACGGGGGGAACCGAGCAGTACTTC | CASSLTGGTEQYF | TRBJ2-7 | - | TRBD2 | TRBV7-6
TGTGCCAGCAGTTGGACTAGCACTACCGGGGAGCTGTTTTTT | CASSWTSTTGELFF | TRBJ2-2 | - | TRBD2 | TRBV6-5
TGTGCCAGCTCGAGGGACTACACTGGTGAGCAGTACTTC | CASSRDYTGEQYF | TRBJ2-7 | - | TRBD2 | TRBV18
TGTGCCAGCAGTTTAGGCAGGGCTAATAATCAGCCCCAGCATTTT | CASSLGRANNQPQHF | TRBJ1-5 | - | - | TRBV27
TGTGCCAGCAGCTCGCACTCGGGACTAGCGGGCGGCGAACAAGAGACCCAGTACTTC | CASSSHSGLAGGEQETQYF | TRBJ2-5 | - | TRBD2 | TRBV5-6
TGCGCCAGCAGCTCCTTCCGGGACAGGGGCGCCTACGAGCAGTACTTC | CASSSFRDRGAYEQYF | TRBJ2-7 | - | TRBD1 | TRBV5-1
TGCGCCAGCAGCCTGCAGGGGACAGGGAAAGAGACCCAGTACTTC | CASSLQGTGKETQYF | TRBJ2-5 | - | TRBD1 | TRBV5-1
TGTGCCAGCAGTTTAATAGGGGGCGGCAATCAGCCCCAGCATTTT | CASSLIGGGNQPQHF | TRBJ1-5 | - | TRBD1 | TRBV27
TGTGCCAGCAGCCCAGTAGCGGGAGGTCCCTACGAGCAGTACTTC | CASSPVAGGPYEQYF | TRBJ2-7 | once | TRBD2 | TRBV5-4
TGTGCCAGCAGCTTGGGTCGGGGTACTGAAGCTTTCTTT | CASSLGRGTEAFF | TRBJ1-1 | - | - | TRBV5-5
TGTGCCAGCAGCCCCCCCTGGGAGGATCCTAGCTCCTACAATGAGCAGTTCTTC | CASSPPWEDPSSYNEQFF | TRBJ2-1 | - | - | TRBV3-1/TRBV3-2
TGTGCCAGCAGCGACCGCAGGGGTAACACTGAAGCTTTCTTT | CASSDRRGNTEAFF | TRBJ1-1 | few | - | TRBV7-8
TGCGCCAGCAGCCAAGGTTTAGGGCAGGGGTGGGGGTTTAATGAAAAACTGTTTTTT | CASSQGLGQGWGFNEKLFF | TRBJ1-4 | - | - | TRBV4-3
TGTGCCAGCAGCCATGGGGGGGACTATGGCTACACCTTC | CASSHGGDYGYTF | TRBJ1-2 | - | - | TRBV7-3
TGCGCCAGCAGCTTACAGGGTAGCGATGAGCAGTTCTTC | CASSLQGSDEQFF | TRBJ2-1 | - | - | TRBV5-1
TGTGCCAGCAGCCCCCAGCCGGGGGGCAGTACCTACGAGCAGTACTTC | CASSPQPGGSTYEQYF | TRBJ2-7 | - | - | TRBV7-9
TGCAGCGCCCGGACGGGAGGGACAGATACGCAGTATTTT | CSARTGGTDTQYF | TRBJ2-3 | - | TRBD2 | TRBV29-1
TGTGCCAGTAATCCCGGGGTCAACGAGGCTTATAGCAATCAGCCCCAGCATTTT | CASNPGVNEAYSNQPQHF | TRBJ1-5 | - | - | TRBV19
TGTGCCACCAGCAGAGACAGGGGAAACTATGGCTACACCTTC | CATSRDRGNYGYTF | TRBJ1-2 | - | - | TRBV15
TGTGCCAGCAGTTCCCGCGCACAGGGCGTGAATGAAAAACTGTTTTTT | CASSSRAQGVNEKLFF | TRBJ1-4 | - | - | TRBV27